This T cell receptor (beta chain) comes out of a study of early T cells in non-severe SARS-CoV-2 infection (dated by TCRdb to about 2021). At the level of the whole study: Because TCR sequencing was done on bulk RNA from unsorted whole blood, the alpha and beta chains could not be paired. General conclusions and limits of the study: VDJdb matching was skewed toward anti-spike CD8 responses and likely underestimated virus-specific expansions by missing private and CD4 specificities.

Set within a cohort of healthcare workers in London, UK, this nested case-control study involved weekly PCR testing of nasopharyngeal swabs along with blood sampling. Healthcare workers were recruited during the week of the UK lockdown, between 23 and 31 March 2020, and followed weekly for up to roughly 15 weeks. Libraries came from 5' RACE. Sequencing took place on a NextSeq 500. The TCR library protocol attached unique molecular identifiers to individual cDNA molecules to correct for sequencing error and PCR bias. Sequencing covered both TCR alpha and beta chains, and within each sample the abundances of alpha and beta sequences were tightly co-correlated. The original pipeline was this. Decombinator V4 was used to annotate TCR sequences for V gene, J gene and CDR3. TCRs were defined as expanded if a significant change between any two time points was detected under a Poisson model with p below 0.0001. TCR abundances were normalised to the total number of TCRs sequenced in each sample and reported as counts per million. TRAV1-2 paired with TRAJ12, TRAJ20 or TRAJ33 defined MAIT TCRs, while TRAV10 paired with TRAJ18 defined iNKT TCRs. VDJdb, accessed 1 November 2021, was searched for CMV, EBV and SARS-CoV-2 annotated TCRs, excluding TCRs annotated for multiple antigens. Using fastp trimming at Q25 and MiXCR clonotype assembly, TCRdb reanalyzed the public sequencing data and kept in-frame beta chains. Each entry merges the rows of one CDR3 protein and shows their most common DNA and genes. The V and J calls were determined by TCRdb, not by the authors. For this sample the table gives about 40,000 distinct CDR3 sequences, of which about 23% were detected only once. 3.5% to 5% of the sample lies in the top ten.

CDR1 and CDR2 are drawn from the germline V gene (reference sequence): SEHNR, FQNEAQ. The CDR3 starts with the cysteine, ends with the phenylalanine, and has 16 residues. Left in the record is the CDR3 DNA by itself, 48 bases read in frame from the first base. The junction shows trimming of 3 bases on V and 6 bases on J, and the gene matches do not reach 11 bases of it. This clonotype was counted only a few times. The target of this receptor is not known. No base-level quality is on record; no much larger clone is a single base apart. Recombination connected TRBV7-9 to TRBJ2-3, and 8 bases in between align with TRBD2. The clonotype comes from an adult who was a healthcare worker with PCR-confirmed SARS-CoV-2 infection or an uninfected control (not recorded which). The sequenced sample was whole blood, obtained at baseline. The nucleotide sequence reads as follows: TGTGCCAGCAGCTTGGGGTCTAGCGGGTTGGAGGATACGCAGTATTTT. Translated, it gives CASSLGSSGLEDTQYF.